This entry features one TCR beta chain sequence. These data are taken from a study of blood T cell repertoires in COVID-19. Overall study context: There were acute and convalescent COVID-19 samples, and they came from the United States, Italy and Spain. In each case, the material was cDNA or gDNA derived from T cells, B-cell-depleted T cells, or PBMCs.

Trimming stripped 3 bases from V and 0 bases from J, with 17 bases between. CDR1 is DFQATT and CDR2 is SNEGSKA in the germline V gene (reference sequence). CDR3 length: 16 residues. Source study methods: Reference gene primer amplification gave estimated nucleated cell counts. Assay: immunoSEQ multiplex PCR; the TCRdb copy retains only in-frame clones and omits some. Clone size and V and J calls were adopted from that table, with D and trimming inferred from the DNA. This repertoire shows hundreds of thousands of clones, around 82% found once; its top ten account for about 7.4%. This chain uses TRBV20-1 with TRBJ1-1, with D hard to call. The sequenced sample was peripheral blood. The receptor comes from a woman aged 50 to 60 with acute or convalescent COVID-19. The CDR3 nucleotides read TGCAGTGCTAGTGGCGGGTTTCCCCTAATGAACACTGAAGCTTTCTTT. Amino acids: CSASGGFPLMNTEAFF.